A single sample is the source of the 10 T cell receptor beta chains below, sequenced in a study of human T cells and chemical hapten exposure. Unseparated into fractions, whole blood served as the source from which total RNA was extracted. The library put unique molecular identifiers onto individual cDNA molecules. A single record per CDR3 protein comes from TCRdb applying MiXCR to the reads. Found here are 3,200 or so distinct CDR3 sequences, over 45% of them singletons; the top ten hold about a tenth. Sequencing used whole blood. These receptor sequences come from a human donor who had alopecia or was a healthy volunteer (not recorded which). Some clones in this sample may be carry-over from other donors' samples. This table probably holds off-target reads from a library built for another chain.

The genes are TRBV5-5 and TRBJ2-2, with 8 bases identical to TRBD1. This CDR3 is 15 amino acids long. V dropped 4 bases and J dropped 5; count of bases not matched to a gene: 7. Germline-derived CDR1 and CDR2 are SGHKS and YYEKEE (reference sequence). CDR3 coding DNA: TGTGCCAGCAGCCCCACTCGACAGGGGACCGGGGAGCTGTTTTTT. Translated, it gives CASSPTRQGTGELFF.

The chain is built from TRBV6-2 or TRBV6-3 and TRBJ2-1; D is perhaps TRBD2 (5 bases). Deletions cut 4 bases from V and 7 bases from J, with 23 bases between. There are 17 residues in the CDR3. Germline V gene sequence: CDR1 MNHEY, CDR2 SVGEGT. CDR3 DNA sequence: TGTGCCAGCAGTTGGGGAAGCGGCCTACTTCCTAGTAATGAGCAGTTCTTC. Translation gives CASSWGSGLLPSNEQFF.

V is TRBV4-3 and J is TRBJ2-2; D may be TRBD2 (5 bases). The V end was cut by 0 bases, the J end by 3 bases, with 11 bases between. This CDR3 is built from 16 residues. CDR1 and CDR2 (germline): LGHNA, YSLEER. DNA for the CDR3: TGCGCCAGCAGCCAAGATCCCCCCGGGGACACCGGGGAGCTGTTTTTT. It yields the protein CASSQDPPGDTGELFF.

The DNA for the CDR3 is TGTGCCAGCAGCCCCCCCCCGGCAGCCAGCTCCTACAATGAGCAGTTCTTC. Translating it yields CASSPPPAASSYNEQFF. The V and J genes are TRBV7-9 and TRBJ2-1; D is uncertain. CDR1 and CDR2 (germline): SEHNR, FQNEAQ (reference sequence). V was pared by 5 bases and J by 0 bases, with 17 bases between. This CDR3 spans 17 amino acids.

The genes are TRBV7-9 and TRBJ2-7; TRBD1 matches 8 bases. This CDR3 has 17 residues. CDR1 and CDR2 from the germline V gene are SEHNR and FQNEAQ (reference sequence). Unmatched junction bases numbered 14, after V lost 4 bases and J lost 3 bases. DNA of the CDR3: TGTGCCAGCAGCTCCCTATCCGGACAGGGTAGACACTACGAGCAGTACTTC. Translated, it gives CASSSLSGQGRHYEQYF.

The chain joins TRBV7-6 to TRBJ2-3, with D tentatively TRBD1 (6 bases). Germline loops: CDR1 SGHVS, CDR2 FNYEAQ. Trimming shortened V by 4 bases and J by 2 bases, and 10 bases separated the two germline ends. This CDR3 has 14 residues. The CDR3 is CASSSRGHTDTQYF. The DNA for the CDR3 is TGTGCCAGCAGCTCCCGGGGACACACAGATACGCAGTATTTT.

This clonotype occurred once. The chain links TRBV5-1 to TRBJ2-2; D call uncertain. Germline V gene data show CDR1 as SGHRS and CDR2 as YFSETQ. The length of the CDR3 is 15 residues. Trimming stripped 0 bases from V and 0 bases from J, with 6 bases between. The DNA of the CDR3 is TGCGCCAGCAGCTTGGTTGGAGCGAACACCGGGGAGCTGTTTTTT. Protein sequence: CASSLVGANTGELFF.

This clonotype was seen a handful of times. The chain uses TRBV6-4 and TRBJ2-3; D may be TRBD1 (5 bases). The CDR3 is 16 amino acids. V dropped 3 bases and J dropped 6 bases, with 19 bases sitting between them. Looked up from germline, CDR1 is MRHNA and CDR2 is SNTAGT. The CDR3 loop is CASSEGLGSTTDTQYF. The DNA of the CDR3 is TGTGCCAGCAGTGAGGGGCTAGGGTCTACCACCGATACGCAGTATTTT.

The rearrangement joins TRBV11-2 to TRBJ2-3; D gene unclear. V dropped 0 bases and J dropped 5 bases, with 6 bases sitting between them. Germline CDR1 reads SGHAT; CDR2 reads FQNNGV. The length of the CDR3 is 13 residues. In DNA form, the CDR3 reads TGTGCCAGCAGCTTAGATTATGGAGATACGCAGTATTTT. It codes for CASSLDYGDTQYF.

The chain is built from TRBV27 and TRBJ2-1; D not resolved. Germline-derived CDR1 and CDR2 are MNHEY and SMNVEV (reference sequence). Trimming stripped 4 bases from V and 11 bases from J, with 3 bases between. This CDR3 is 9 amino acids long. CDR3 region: CASSSQQFF. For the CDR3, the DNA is TGTGCCAGCAGTTCCCAGCAGTTCTTC.